The clone carrying this TCR beta chain occurred a few times. Its specificity is unknown. A mixed TRB-A/B primer pool amplified rearranged TRB by multiplex touch-down PCR. From the multiplex PCR reads, TCRdb called clonotypes with MiXCR, one entry per CDR3 protein. The data contain approximately 4,900 distinct CDR3 sequences, approximately 30% of them singletons. Peripheral blood genomic DNA, not sorted cells or RNA, was the template. The entry originates in a study of T cell repertoires in aging, cancer and after chemotherapy. Findings and limits, study-wide: Loss of evenness, beyond lost richness, contributed to age-related TCR diversity decline in cancer patients.

V trimming: 6 bases; J trimming: 0 bases; junction bases outside the gene matches: 8. Germline CDR1 and CDR2: MNHEY and SVGAGI. This CDR3 region has 16 residues. The chain employs TRBV6-5 and TRBJ1-3; the match to TRBD1 covers 7 bases. The source of this sequence is a human donor in good health. Sequencing was carried out using blood. CDR3 DNA: TGTGCCAGCAGAACGGGGGGACAGATCTCTGGAAACACCATATATTTT. Its translation: CASRTGGQISGNTIYF.